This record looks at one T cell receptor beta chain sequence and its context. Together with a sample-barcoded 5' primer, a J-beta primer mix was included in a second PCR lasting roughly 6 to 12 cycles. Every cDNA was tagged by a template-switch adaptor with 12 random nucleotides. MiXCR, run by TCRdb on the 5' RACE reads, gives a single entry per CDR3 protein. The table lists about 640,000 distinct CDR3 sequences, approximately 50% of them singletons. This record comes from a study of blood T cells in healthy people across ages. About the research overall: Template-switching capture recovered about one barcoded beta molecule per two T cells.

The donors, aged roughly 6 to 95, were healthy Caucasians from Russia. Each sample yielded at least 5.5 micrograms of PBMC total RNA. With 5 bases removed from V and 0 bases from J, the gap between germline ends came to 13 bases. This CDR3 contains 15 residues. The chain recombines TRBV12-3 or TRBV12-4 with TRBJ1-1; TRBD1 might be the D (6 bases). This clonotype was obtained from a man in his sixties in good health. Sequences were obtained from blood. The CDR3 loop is CASSPGEQLNTEAFF. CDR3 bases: TGTGCCAGCAGTCCAGGGGAACAGTTGAACACTGAAGCTTTCTTT.